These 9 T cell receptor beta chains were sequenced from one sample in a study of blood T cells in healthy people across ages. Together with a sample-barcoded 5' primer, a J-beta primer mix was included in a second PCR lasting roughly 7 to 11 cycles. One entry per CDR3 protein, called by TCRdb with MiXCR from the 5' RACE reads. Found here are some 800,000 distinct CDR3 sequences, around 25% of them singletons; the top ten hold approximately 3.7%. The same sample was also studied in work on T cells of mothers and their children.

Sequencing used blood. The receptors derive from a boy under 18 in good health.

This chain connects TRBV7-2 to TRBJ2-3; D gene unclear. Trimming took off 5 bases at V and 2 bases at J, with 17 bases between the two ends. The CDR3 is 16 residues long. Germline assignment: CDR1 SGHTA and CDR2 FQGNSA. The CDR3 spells CASSDQVGPITDTQYF. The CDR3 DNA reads TGTGCCAGCAGCGATCAAGTAGGACCCATCACAGATACGCAGTATTTT.

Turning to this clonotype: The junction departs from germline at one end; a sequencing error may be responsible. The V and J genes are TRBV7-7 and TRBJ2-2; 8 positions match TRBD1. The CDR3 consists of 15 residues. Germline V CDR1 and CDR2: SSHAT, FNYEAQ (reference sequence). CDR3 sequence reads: CASRSGQGGTGELFF. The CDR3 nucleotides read TGTGCTAGCAGATCTGGACAGGGAGGCACCGGGGAGCTGTTTTTT.

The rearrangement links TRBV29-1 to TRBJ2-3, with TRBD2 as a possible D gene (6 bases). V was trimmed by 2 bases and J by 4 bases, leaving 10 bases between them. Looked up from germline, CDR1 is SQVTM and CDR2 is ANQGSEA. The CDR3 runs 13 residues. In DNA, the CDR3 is TGCAGCGTTGAATTGGCGGGACCAGATACGCAGTATTTT. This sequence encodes CSVELAGPDTQYF.

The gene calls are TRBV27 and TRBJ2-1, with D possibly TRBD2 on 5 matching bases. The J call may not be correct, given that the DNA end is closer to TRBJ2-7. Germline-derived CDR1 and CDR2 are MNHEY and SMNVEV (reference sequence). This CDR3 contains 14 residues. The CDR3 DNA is TGTGCCAGCAGATCAATACCCCGGGAATACGAGCAGTACTTC. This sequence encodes CASRSIPREYEQYF.

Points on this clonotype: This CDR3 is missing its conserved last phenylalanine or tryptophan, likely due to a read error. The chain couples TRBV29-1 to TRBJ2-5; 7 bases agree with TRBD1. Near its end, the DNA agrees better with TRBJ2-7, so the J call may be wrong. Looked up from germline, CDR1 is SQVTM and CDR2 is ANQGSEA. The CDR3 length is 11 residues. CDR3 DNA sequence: TGCAGCGTAATGACAGGGACCGAGCAGTACCTC. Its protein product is CSVMTGTEQYL.

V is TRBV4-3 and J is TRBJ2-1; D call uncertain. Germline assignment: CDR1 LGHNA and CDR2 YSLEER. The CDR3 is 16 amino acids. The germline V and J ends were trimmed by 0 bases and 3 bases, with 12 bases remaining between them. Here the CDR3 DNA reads TGCGCCAGCAGCCAAGAGGTAGCCCTTTTCTACAATGAGCAGTTCTTC. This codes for CASSQEVALFYNEQFF.

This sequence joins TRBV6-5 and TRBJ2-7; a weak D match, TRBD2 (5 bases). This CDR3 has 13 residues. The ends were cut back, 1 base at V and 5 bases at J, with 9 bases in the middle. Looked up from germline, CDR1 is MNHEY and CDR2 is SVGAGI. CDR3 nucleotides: TGTGCCAGCAGTTACTGGGAGAGGAACGAGCAGTACTTC. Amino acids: CASSYWERNEQYF.

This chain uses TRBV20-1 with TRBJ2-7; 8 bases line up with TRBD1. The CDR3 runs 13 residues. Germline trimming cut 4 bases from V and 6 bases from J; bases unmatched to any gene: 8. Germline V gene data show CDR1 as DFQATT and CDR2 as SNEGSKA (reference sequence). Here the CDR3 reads CSAIRTGGGEQYF. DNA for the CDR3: TGCAGTGCTATTAGAACAGGGGGAGGCGAGCAGTACTTC.

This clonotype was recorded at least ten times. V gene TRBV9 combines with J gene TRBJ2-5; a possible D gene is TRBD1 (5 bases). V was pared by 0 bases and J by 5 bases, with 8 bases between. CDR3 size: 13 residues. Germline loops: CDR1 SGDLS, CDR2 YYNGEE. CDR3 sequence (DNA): TGTGCCAGCAGCGTAGGGTCAGGGGAGACCCAGTACTTC. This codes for CASSVGSGETQYF.